This T cell receptor beta chain is from a study of OX40 agonist ivuxolimab in advanced cancers. The wider study: The dose of intravenous ivuxolimab that patients received every 2 weeks ranged from 0.01 to 10 mg/kg. Findings and caveats of the study: Certain nonresponders likewise exhibited a low normalized T-cell clonal expansion.

In the case of this clone: The antigen is undetermined.

The CDR3 extends over 13 amino acids. V lost 4 bases and J lost 4; bases outside the gene matches: 5. Germline lookup yields CDR1 SGDLS and CDR2 YYNGEE. Using immunoSEQ multiplex PCR, the repertoire was profiled, and TCRdb retains in-frame clones only, with some absent. Of around 15,000 clones listed, around 79% are singletons. The chain links TRBV9 to TRBJ2-7; 7 bases map to TRBD1. Sequenced here: CD4+ or CD8+ T cells sorted from blood, sampled in a trial of the OX40 agonist ivuxolimab. The sequence derives from an adult with an advanced solid tumor such as melanoma, head and neck, liver or kidney cancer. CDR3 in amino acids: CASSPGGGYEQYF. Written as DNA, the CDR3 is TGTGCCAGCAGCCCAGGGGGTGGTTACGAGCAGTACTTC.